This is a list of T cell receptor beta chains from one sample in a study of identical twins. TCRdb ran MiXCR on the 5' RACE reads and lists one entry per CDR3 protein. Of about 890,000 distinct CDR3 sequences in the sample, roughly an eighth are singletons; the top ten hold around 1.6%. These data are also associated with another study on yellow fever vaccine responses in identical twins.

The sample consisted of PBMCs. These receptors came from a woman between 18 and 29 years old in good health. Both conserved end residues are part of each CDR3. Fields, in order: J gene, V gene, clone size, D gene, CDR3 protein, CDR3 DNA. D genes are given only for firm matches. Part of the rows lack a size; the others show once, few, many or a class for expanded clones.

J: TRBJ1-1; V: TRBV5-1; size: NA; D: TRBD1; CDR3: CASSYDRGRRTEAFF; DNA: TGCGCCAGCAGCTACGACAGGGGGCGGAGGACTGAAGCTTTCTTT
J: TRBJ2-1; V: TRBV11-2; size: few; D: NA; CDR3: CASSLSQAGSLVF; DNA: TGTGCCAGCAGCTTGAGCCAGGCTGGTTCCTTGGTCTTC
J: TRBJ2-3; V: TRBV9; size: few; D: TRBD2; CDR3: CASSASGGSLGTQYF; DNA: TGTGCCAGCAGCGCTAGCGGGGGGTCCCTCGGTACGCAGTATTTT
J: TRBJ2-3; V: TRBV5-1; size: many; D: TRBD2; CDR3: CASSLSGRGTDTQYF; DNA: TGTGCCAGCAGCCTGAGCGGGAGAGGTACAGATACGCAGTATTTT
J: TRBJ2-5; V: TRBV12-3/TRBV12-4; size: many; D: TRBD2; CDR3: CASSVAGEEETQYF; DNA: TGTGCCAGCAGTGTAGCGGGAGAAGAAGAGACCCAGTACTTC
J: TRBJ1-2; V: TRBV3-1; size: few; D: NA; CDR3: CASSQPEVNYGYTF; DNA: TGTGCCAGCAGCCAACCCGAAGTTAACTATGGCTACACCTTC
J: TRBJ2-2; V: TRBV10-3; size: NA; D: NA; CDR3: CAIGSRATGELFF; DNA: TGTGCCATTGGCAGCAGAGCCACCGGGGAGCTGTTTTTT
J: TRBJ2-3; V: TRBV20-1; size: NA; D: NA; CDR3: CSARDLVSTDTQYF; DNA: TGCAGTGCTAGAGACCTGGTGAGCACAGATACGCAGTATTTT
J: TRBJ1-1; V: TRBV28; size: NA; D: NA; CDR3: CASRRRSPEAFF; DNA: TGTGCCAGCAGACGCAGGTCTCCTGAAGCTTTCTTT
J: TRBJ2-1; V: TRBV6-1; size: NA; D: TRBD2; CDR3: CASHRGPGVAGGYNEQFF; DNA: TGTGCCAGCCATAGAGGACCCGGGGTAGCGGGAGGGTACAATGAGCAGTTCTTC
J: TRBJ2-7; V: TRBV5-6; size: NA; D: TRBD1; CDR3: CASSPERTDRISYEQYF; DNA: TGTGCCAGCAGCCCAGAAAGAACGGACAGGATTTCCTACGAGCAGTACTTC
J: TRBJ2-2; V: TRBV19; size: few; D: NA; CDR3: CATAPYGPTGELFF; DNA: TGTGCCACCGCCCCCTACGGACCCACCGGGGAGCTGTTTTTT
J: TRBJ2-5; V: TRBV3-1; size: NA; D: TRBD2; CDR3: CASSRSGSSLRQETQYF; DNA: TGTGCCAGCAGCCGTAGCGGGAGTTCGTTGAGACAAGAGACCCAGTACTTC
J: TRBJ2-7; V: TRBV6-5; size: few; D: NA; CDR3: CASSYSDRDSSYEQYF; DNA: TGTGCCAGCAGTTACTCTGATCGGGACTCCTCCTACGAGCAGTACTTC
J: TRBJ2-1; V: TRBV29-1; size: many; D: NA; CDR3: CSVAPRDEQFF; DNA: TGCAGCGTTGCCCCCAGGGATGAGCAGTTCTTC
J: TRBJ2-3; V: TRBV6-2/TRBV6-3; size: NA; D: NA; CDR3: CASSYSIGGAGITDTQYF; DNA: TGTGCCAGCAGTTACTCGATCGGAGGGGCCGGAATCACAGATACGCAGTATTTT
J: TRBJ2-2; V: TRBV5-5; size: NA; D: NA; CDR3: CASSLASGITGELFF; DNA: TGTGCCAGCAGCTTGGCCTCCGGGATAACCGGGGAGCTGTTTTTT
J: TRBJ2-5; V: TRBV7-9; size: many; D: NA; CDR3: CASSLGGAGETQYF; DNA: TGTGCCAGCAGCTTGGGGGGCGCGGGGGAGACCCAGTACTTC
J: TRBJ2-1; V: TRBV20-1; size: few; D: TRBD1; CDR3: CSARDFGQGHNEQFF; DNA: TGCAGTGCTAGAGATTTCGGACAGGGACACAATGAGCAGTTCTTC
J: TRBJ2-6; V: TRBV2; size: NA; D: NA; CDR3: CASRTQSSGANVLTF; DNA: TGTGCCAGCAGGACCCAAAGCTCTGGGGCCAACGTCCTGACTTTC
J: TRBJ2-3; V: TRBV7-9; size: few; D: NA; CDR3: CASSPSKESDTQYF; DNA: TGTGCCAGCAGCCCCTCGAAGGAGTCAGATACGCAGTATTTT
J: TRBJ2-7; V: TRBV15; size: NA; D: NA; CDR3: CATSREDSGSYEQYF; DNA: TGTGCCACCAGCAGAGAGGACAGTGGCTCCTACGAGCAGTACTTC
J: TRBJ2-1; V: TRBV2; size: few; D: NA; CDR3: CASTLPAGSYNEQLF; DNA: TGTGCCAGCACCCTCCCTGCGGGGTCCTACAATGAGCAGCTCTTC
J: TRBJ2-5; V: TRBV12-3/TRBV12-4; size: few; D: NA; CDR3: CASSFGTIETQYF; DNA: TGTGCCAGCAGTTTCGGGACGATAGAGACCCAGTACTTC
J: TRBJ2-1; V: TRBV5-5; size: NA; D: NA; CDR3: CASSRTGTWGDEQFF; DNA: TGTGCCAGCAGCAGAACAGGGACTTGGGGGGATGAGCAGTTCTTC
J: TRBJ2-3; V: TRBV20-1; size: NA; D: NA; CDR3: CSAWTCSTDTQYF; DNA: TGCAGTGCTTGGACATGTAGCACAGATACGCAGTATTTT
J: TRBJ2-3; V: TRBV9; size: many; D: NA; CDR3: CASSTRRDIEGDTQYF; DNA: TGTGCCAGCAGCACCCGCAGGGACATTGAAGGGGATACGCAGTATTTT
J: TRBJ2-7; V: TRBV7-9; size: many; D: TRBD2; CDR3: CASSLVLAGVGEQYF; DNA: TGTGCCAGCAGCTTAGTCCTAGCGGGAGTGGGCGAGCAGTACTTC
J: TRBJ1-2; V: TRBV3-1; size: many; D: NA; CDR3: CASSQDRNRAYGYTF; DNA: TGTGCCAGCAGCCAAGATCGAAACAGGGCCTATGGCTACACCTTC
J: TRBJ2-3; V: TRBV9; size: NA; D: TRBD2; CDR3: CASSVDGRDTDTQYF; DNA: TGTGCCAGCAGCGTAGACGGGAGGGACACAGATACGCAGTATTTT
J: TRBJ2-1; V: TRBV10-3; size: NA; D: TRBD2; CDR3: CAISDFGGENEQFF; DNA: TGTGCCATCAGTGATTTTGGGGGGGAAAATGAGCAGTTCTTC
J: TRBJ2-4; V: TRBV15; size: NA; D: NA; CDR3: CATSRDGSSVGIQYF; DNA: TGTGCCACCAGCAGAGATGGGTCTAGCGTTGGCATTCAGTACTTC
J: TRBJ2-2; V: TRBV6-2/TRBV6-3; size: NA; D: NA; CDR3: CASSRDHVGGQSNTGELFF; DNA: TGTGCCAGCAGTCGCGATCACGTTGGCGGACAGTCGAACACCGGGGAGCTGTTTTTT
J: TRBJ2-1; V: TRBV4-1; size: NA; D: TRBD1; CDR3: CASSQEPGDRDEQFF; DNA: TGCGCCAGCAGCCAAGAACCCGGGGACAGGGACGAGCAGTTCTTC
J: TRBJ2-5; V: TRBV12-3/TRBV12-4; size: many; D: NA; CDR3: CASSLDSLQETQYF; DNA: TGTGCCAGCAGTTTGGACAGTCTCCAAGAGACCCAGTACTTC
J: TRBJ2-7; V: TRBV5-1; size: few; D: NA; CDR3: CASSLGGDGTYEQYF; DNA: TGCGCCAGCAGCTTGGGGGGGGACGGTACCTACGAGCAGTACTTC
J: TRBJ2-3; V: TRBV11-2; size: few; D: NA; CDR3: CASTTHGGKTSTDTQYF; DNA: TGTGCCAGCACCACACACGGGGGAAAGACTAGCACAGATACGCAGTATTTT